Reported below is one T cell receptor beta chain. Its target is not known. The sample belongs to a study of shared clonotypes between healthy human individuals. J lost 10 bases, V lost 0 bases, and 11 bases had no gene match. The V gene's germline CDR1 is ENHRY and CDR2 SYGVKD. This CDR3 has 16 amino acids. Study-level points and caveats: Investigators expected sequencing depth to affect clonotype sharing among donors.

Sequenced by immunoSEQ multiplex PCR; TCRdb stores in-frame clones only, minus some. The sample has about 1 million clones, roughly 80% seen once. The receptor comes from a man aged 18 to 30 in good health. The chain is built from TRBV10-3 and TRBJ2-2; 7 nucleotides agree with TRBD2. The specimen sequenced was memory CD4+ T cells sorted from blood. Subset meaning: CD45RA-negative fraction. Here the CDR3 DNA reads TGTGCCATCAGTGAGTCGGATTTGAGGGAGGGCCTGGAGCTGTTTTTT. It yields the protein CAISESDLREGLELFF.